This T cell receptor (beta chain) was observed in a study of T cells in Graves' hyperthyroidism and ophthalmopathy. From RNA transcripts, TCR beta CDR3 regions were amplified. First-round RT-PCR targeting the TCR CDR3 was performed with the HTBI primer set. Using its own MiXCR run on the multiplex PCR reads, TCRdb lists one record per CDR3 protein. The table has fewer than 450,000 distinct CDR3 sequences, roughly 15% seen once. V gave up 5 bases and J gave up 5 bases, with 13 bases separating them. The CDR3 is 14 amino acids. Germline lookup yields CDR1 MNHNS and CDR2 SASEGT. Study findings and constraints: Within blood appeared most thyroid clonotypes that had expanded above 0.001.

Ophthalmopathy patients had moderate-to-severe active disease, CAS ≥3, NOSPECS ≥4, and disease duration under 3 months. As for this clonotype: The antigen is undetermined.

This chain links TRBV6-1 with TRBJ2-1; D not resolved. The clonotype originates from a woman aged 55 to 70 with Graves' ophthalmopathy. The sample taken for sequencing was blood. The CDR3 loop is CASSNPGGDNEQFF. The DNA of the CDR3 is TGTGCCAGCAGTAACCCGGGCGGCGACAATGAGCAGTTCTTC.